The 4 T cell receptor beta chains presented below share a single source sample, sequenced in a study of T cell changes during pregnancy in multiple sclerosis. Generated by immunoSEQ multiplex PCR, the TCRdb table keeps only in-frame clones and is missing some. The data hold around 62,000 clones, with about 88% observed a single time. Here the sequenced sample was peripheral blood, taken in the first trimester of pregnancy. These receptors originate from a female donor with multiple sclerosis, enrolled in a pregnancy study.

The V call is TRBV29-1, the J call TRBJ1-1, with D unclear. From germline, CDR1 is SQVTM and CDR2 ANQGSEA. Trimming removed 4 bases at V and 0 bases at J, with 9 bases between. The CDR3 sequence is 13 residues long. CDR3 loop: CSVALTVNTEAFF. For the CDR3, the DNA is TGCAGCGTTGCTCTCACAGTGAACACTGAAGCTTTCTTT.

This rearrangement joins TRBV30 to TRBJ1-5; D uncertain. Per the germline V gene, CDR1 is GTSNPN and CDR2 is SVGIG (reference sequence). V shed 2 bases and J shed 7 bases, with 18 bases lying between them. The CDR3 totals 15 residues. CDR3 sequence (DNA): TGTGCCTGGAGTCCTAAGGAGAGTGTCTTGCAGCCCCAGCATTTT. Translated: CAWSPKESVLQPQHF.

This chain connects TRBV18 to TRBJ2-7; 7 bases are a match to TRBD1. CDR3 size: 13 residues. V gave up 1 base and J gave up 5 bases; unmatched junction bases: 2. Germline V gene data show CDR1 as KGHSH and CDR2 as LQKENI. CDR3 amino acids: CASSPQGANEQYF. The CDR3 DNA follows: TGTGCCAGCTCACCACAGGGGGCAAACGAGCAGTACTTC.

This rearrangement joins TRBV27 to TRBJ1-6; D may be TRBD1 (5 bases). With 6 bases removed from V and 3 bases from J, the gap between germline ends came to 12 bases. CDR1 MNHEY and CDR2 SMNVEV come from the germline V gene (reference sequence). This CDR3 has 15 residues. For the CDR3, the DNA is TGTGCCAGCAGATCCGGGGGGAACTATAATTCACCCCTCCACTTT. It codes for CASRSGGNYNSPLHF.